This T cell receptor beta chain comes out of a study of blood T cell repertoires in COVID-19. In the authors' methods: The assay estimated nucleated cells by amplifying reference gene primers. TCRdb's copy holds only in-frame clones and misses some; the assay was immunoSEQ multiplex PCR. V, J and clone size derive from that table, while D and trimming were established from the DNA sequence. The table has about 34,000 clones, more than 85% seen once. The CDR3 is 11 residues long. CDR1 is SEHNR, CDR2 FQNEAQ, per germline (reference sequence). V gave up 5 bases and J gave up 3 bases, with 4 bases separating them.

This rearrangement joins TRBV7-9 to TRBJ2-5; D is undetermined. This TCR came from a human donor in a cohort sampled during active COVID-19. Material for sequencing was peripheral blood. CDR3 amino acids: CASSIKETQYF. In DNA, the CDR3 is TGTGCCAGCAGCATAAAAGAGACCCAGTACTTC.